Here is one T cell receptor (beta chain) with its context. The data belong to a study of shared clonotypes between healthy human individuals. The CDR3 loop spans 15 amino acids. Germline-derived CDR1 and CDR2 are ENHRY and SYGVKD. The ends were cut back, 10 bases at V and 0 bases at J, with 13 bases in the middle. The table came from immunoSEQ multiplex PCR; TCRdb's copy has only in-frame clones and leaves some out. Of millions of clones listed, 95% are singletons. The sequenced sample consisted of naive CD4+ T cells sorted from blood. Regarding subset: CD45RA+ positively selected. The gene calls are TRBV10-3 and TRBJ2-6, with D perhaps being TRBD1 or TRBD2 (5 bases each). The source of this sequence is a man aged 18 to 29 in good health. CDR3 protein: CATNPGSSGANVLTF. CDR3 nucleotide sequence: TGTGCCACCAACCCAGGGAGCTCTGGGGCCAACGTCCTGACTTTC.